These 10 T cell receptor beta chains came from one sample sequenced in a study of blood T cell repertoires in COVID-19. Some clones are missing from TCRdb's copy, which holds only in-frame ones; the method was immunoSEQ multiplex PCR. The data show around 120,000 clones, over 85% seen once. The sequenced sample was peripheral blood. Receptors originate from a man aged 50 to 60 with active COVID-19.

This sequence joins TRBV7-8 and TRBJ2-7; perhaps TRBD2 as D (6 bases). CDR3 length: 14 residues. Trimming took off 10 bases at V and 0 bases at J, with 16 bases between the two ends. Germline-derived CDR1 and CDR2 are SGHVS and FQNEAQ. The CDR3 DNA follows: TGTGCCACCCAGAGGGACTTCAGCTCCTACGAGCAGTACGTC. Protein product: CATQRDFSSYEQYV.

This chain joins TRBV4-1 and TRBJ2-1, with 9 nucleotides matching TRBD2. The CDR3 runs to 16 residues. Germline trimming cut 0 bases from V and 7 bases from J; bases unmatched to any gene: 7. Germline V gene sequence: CDR1 MGHRA, CDR2 YSYEKL. The CDR3 here is CASSQDRTSGWNEQFF. For the CDR3, the DNA is TGCGCCAGCAGCCAAGATCGAACTAGCGGGTGGAATGAGCAGTTCTTC.

The chain employs TRBV3-1 (or the pseudogene TRBV3-2) and TRBJ2-1; D is possibly TRBD2 (6 bases). Germline CDR1 LGHDT, CDR2 YNNKEL (reference sequence). CDR3 length: 15 residues. Trimming took off 0 bases at V and 8 bases at J, with 14 bases between the two ends. CDR3 region: CASSQEPREWHEQFF. CDR3 DNA sequence: TGTGCCAGCAGCCAAGAACCCCGGGAGTGGCATGAGCAGTTCTTC.

The chain couples TRBV6-5 to TRBJ2-2; the D gene is possibly TRBD2 (6 bases). This CDR3 has 13 residues. Per the germline V gene, CDR1 is MNHEY and CDR2 is SVGAGI. V was pared by 2 bases and J by 6 bases, with 7 bases between. CDR3 sequence reads: CASSYGRPGELFF. CDR3 in DNA: TGTGCCAGCAGTTACGGGAGGCCCGGGGAGCTGTTTTTT.

The chain joins TRBV7-6 to TRBJ2-7, with a tentative D call TRBD1 (5 bases). The V end lost 1 base, the J end lost 3 bases, and 10 bases lay between the germline ends. From germline, CDR1 is SGHVS and CDR2 FNYEAQ. The CDR3 is made up of 14 amino acids. CDR3 region: CASSLGSGIYEQYF. DNA for the CDR3: TGTGCCAGCAGCTTAGGTTCAGGGATCTACGAGCAGTACTTC.

The chain links TRBV3-1 (or the pseudogene TRBV3-2) to TRBJ1-1, with D maybe TRBD1 (5 bases). Germline lookup yields CDR1 LGHDT and CDR2 YNNKEL (reference sequence). V was shortened by 6 bases and J by 1 base, with 12 bases between the two germline ends. The CDR3 is 14 residues long. The CDR3 coding sequence is TGTGCCAGCAGACACCGTACAGGGAACACTGAAGCTTTCTTT. Its translation: CASRHRTGNTEAFF.

The rearrangement links TRBV5-1 to TRBJ2-1, with D perhaps TRBD2 (6 bases). The ends were cut back, 0 bases at V and 9 bases at J, with 13 bases in the middle. Germline assignment: CDR1 SGHRS and CDR2 YFSETQ. The CDR3 is made up of 14 amino acids. CDR3 protein: CASSLGQSAGEQFF. The CDR3, as DNA: TGCGCCAGCAGCTTGGGACAATCAGCGGGTGAGCAGTTCTTC.

The chain carries TRBV4-2 and TRBJ2-2; TRBD2 agrees at 9 bases. Germline V lookup: CDR1 LGHNA, CDR2 YNFKEQ. Trimming at V came to 4 bases and at J to 3 bases, leaving 9 bases not matched to a gene. CDR3 length equals 17 residues. The CDR3: CASSRSIAGVYTGELFF. DNA for the CDR3: TGTGCCAGCAGCCGATCAATAGCGGGAGTGTACACCGGGGAGCTGTTTTTT.

This clone has a single count. V gene TRBV7-2 combines with J gene TRBJ2-7; 8 bases are a match to TRBD2. V gave up 1 base and J gave up 5 bases; unmatched junction bases: 10. The CDR3 has 16 residues. The germline V gene encodes CDR1 SGHTA and CDR2 FQGNSA. The CDR3 protein is CASSLGPPSGGHEQYF. CDR3 sequence (DNA): TGTGCCAGCAGCTTAGGGCCTCCCAGCGGGGGCCACGAGCAGTACTTC.

This rearrangement joins TRBV6-6 to TRBJ2-7, with 7 nucleotides matching TRBD2. Per germline, CDR1 MNHNY and CDR2 SVGAGI (reference sequence). CDR3 length: 21 amino acids. The junction had 26 bases not matched to a gene; V was cut back by 5 bases and J by 1 base. The CDR3 DNA sequence: TGTGCCAGCAGTCACCCTACGGCAGGCGGGAGTCCCCGCCCCCTTTCCTACGAGCAGTACGTC. As protein: CASSHPTAGGSPRPLSYEQYV.